Here is one T cell receptor beta chain with its context. Its antigen is as yet unknown. The CDR3 is 15 amino acids. Trimming removed 5 bases from V and 2 bases from J; junction bases left unmatched: 9. CDR1 and CDR2 (germline): SGHTA, FQGNSA. A single record per CDR3 protein comes from TCRdb applying MiXCR to the reads. The table has roughly 570,000 distinct CDR3 sequences, about 39% seen once; the top ten hold 48%. The record originates from a study of T cell repertoires in cytomegalovirus infection. Study background: The authors relied on CMV epitopes, both recently identified HLA-C-restricted and well-studied HLA-B-restricted. Evidence of both CMV infection and a matching HLA type came from public TCR beta signatures. Whole-study results and caveats: The ex vivo response showed dominance by HLA-C-restricted CMV-specific TCR beta clonotypes.

The sample here was cultured PBMCs, taken from culture after CMV antigen stimulation. The clonotype originates from a human donor in good health (CMV status not recorded). Some clones in this sample may be carry-over from other donors' samples. This chain uses TRBV7-2 with TRBJ2-7; 7 positions match TRBD1. CDR3 region: CASSLFSGTAYEQYF. For the CDR3, the DNA is TGTGCCAGCAGCCTATTTTCCGGGACAGCCTACGAGCAGTACTTC.